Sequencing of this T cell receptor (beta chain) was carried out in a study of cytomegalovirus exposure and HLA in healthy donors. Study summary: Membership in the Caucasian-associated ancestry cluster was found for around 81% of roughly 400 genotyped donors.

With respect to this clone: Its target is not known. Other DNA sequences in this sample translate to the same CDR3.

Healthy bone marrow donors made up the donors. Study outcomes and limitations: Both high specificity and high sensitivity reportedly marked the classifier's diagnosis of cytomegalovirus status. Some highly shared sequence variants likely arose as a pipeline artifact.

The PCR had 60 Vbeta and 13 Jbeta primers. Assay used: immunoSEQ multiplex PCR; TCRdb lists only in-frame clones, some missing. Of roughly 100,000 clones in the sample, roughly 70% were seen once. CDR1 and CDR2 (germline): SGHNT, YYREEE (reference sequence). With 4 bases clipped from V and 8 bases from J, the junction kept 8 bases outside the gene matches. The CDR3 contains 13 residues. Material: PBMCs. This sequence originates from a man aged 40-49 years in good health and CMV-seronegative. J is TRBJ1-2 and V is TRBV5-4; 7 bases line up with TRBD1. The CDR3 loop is CASSLDRVGGYTF. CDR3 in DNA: TGTGCCAGCAGCCTCGACAGGGTCGGGGGCTACACCTTC.